This T cell receptor (beta chain) was identified in a study of CD8+CD57+ T cells in acquired aplastic anemia. Whole-study context: Sorted CD4+ and CD8+ cell DNA averaged about 3 ug.

This clonotype was counted at least ten times. Its antigen is currently unknown. Germline CDR1 and CDR2: DFQATT and SNEGSKA (reference sequence). This CDR3 comprises 15 residues. The V gene end was trimmed by 4 bases and the J gene end by 2 bases; junction bases not matched to a gene: 8. Genomic DNA was employed as the template in profiling TCR beta VDJ and CDR3. MiXCR was run by TCRdb on the reads, yielding one entry per CDR3 protein. The sample comprises 95,000 to 150,000 distinct CDR3 sequences, over 30% of which are singletons, and 2.6% rests with the top ten. Sequenced patients had shown CD8+CD57+ cell expansion by flow cytometry. Study-level findings and limits: Patients and controls turned out to have roughly 30 CD8+ CDR3 sequences in common. With respect to CD8+ Simpson's diversity, patients and controls did not differ significantly.

This chain connects TRBV20-1 to TRBJ2-4; 7 bases fit TRBD1. Input material: sorted CD4+, CD8+, or CD8+CD57+ T cells (not recorded which) from PBMCs. The TCR sequence derives from a human donor with aplastic anemia. DNA for the CDR3: TGCAGTGCTAACCGACAGGGTACGACCAAAAACATTCAGTACTTC. Encoded protein: CSANRQGTTKNIQYF.